Shown below are 22 T cell receptor beta chains from a single sample sequenced in a study of T cell responses to AZD1222 COVID-19 vaccine. Profiling relied on immunoSEQ multiplex PCR, and the TCRdb table lists in-frame clones only, not all of them. This repertoire shows about 97,000 clones, roughly 80% found once; its top ten account for approximately 17%. The sequencing here drew on peripheral blood, taken on day 0 of AZD1222 vaccination. The receptors come from an adult in good health.

The CDR3 is CATSDPAGGAQGIFF. The CDR3 coding sequence is TGTGCCACCAGTGATCCCGCTGGCGGGGCGCAGGGAATTTTCTTC. The rearrangement uses TRBV24-1 and TRBJ2-1; a weak D match, TRBD2 (6 bases). CDR3 size: 15 residues. Trimming shortened V by 3 bases and J by 16 bases, and 24 bases separated the two germline ends. Per the germline V gene, CDR1 is KGHDR and CDR2 is SFDVKD.

This chain uses TRBV30 with TRBJ2-2; D remains unclear. CDR3 length: 14 amino acids. Germline-derived CDR1 and CDR2 are GTSNPN and SVGIG (reference sequence). V was pared by 4 bases and J by 6 bases, with 15 bases between. The CDR3 nucleotides are TGTGCCTGGACGAAAACAGCATCCGCCGGGGAGCTGTTTTTT. This codes for CAWTKTASAGELFF.

The V gene is TRBV20-1, the J gene TRBJ2-3, with TRBD2 matching over 13 bases. The germline gives CDR1 DFQATT, CDR2 SNEGSKA (reference sequence). Trimming took 3 bases from V and 3 from J; bases not matched to a gene: 3. This CDR3 contains 15 residues. Here the CDR3 DNA reads TGCAGTGCTAGTGGACTAGCGGGAGAGACAGATACGCAGTATTTT. It specifies CSASGLAGETDTQYF.

V and J are TRBV7-6 and TRBJ1-6, with 10 bases matching TRBD1. The CDR3 spans 15 residues. After removal of 5 bases from V and 8 bases from J, the junction contained 6 bases not matched to a gene. Per the germline V gene, CDR1 is SGHVS and CDR2 is FNYEAQ. The CDR3 sequence is CASSTRTGGDSPLHF. Written as DNA, the CDR3 is TGTGCCAGCAGCACCAGGACAGGGGGAGATTCACCCCTCCACTTT. The variable domain in full, with the rest retrieved from reference TRBV7-6 and TRBJ1-6, is GAGVSQSPRYKVTKRGQDVALRCDPISGHVSLYWYRQALGQGPEFLTYFNYEAQQDKSGLPNDRFSAERPEGSISTLTIQRTEQRDSAMYRCASSTRTGGDSPLHFGNGTRLTVT.

The chain employs TRBV6-6 and TRBJ1-6; 7 bases are a match to TRBD1. Looked up from germline, CDR1 is MNHNY and CDR2 is SVGAGI (reference sequence). This CDR3 is 14 amino acids long. The J segment lost 10 bases and the V segment lost 5 bases, leaving 8 bases of the junction unmatched. CDR3 sequence reads: CASSTTGGQSPLHF. As DNA, the CDR3 is TGTGCCAGCAGTACAACCGGGGGACAGTCACCCCTCCACTTT.

The rearrangement links TRBV28 to TRBJ2-7; 8 nucleotides match TRBD2. The CDR3 spans 13 residues. Germline CDR1 reads MDHEN; CDR2 reads SYDVKM. The J segment lost 1 base and the V segment lost 8 bases, leaving 4 bases of the junction unmatched. CDR3 residues: CASFSGTSYEQYF. CDR3 coding DNA: TGTGCCAGCTTTAGCGGGACTTCCTACGAGCAGTACTTC.

The rearrangement joins TRBV14 to TRBJ2-3; D tentatively fits TRBD1 or TRBD2 (6 bases each). The CDR3 covers 18 residues. Trimming removed 0 bases from V and 2 bases from J, with 18 bases in between. Germline V gene data show CDR1 as SGHDN and CDR2 as FVKESK. DNA for the CDR3: TGTGCCAGCAGCCAAGACGCCCTTTGGGGGGCCGCCACAGATACGCAGTATTTT. It codes for CASSQDALWGAATDTQYF.

V gene TRBV19 combines with J gene TRBJ1-2, with TRBD1 as a possible D gene (5 bases). There are 14 residues in the CDR3. The germline gives CDR1 LNHDA, CDR2 SQIVND (reference sequence). Deletions cut 9 bases from V and 3 bases from J, with 17 bases between. CDR3 sequence reads: CASLNRGAYYGYTF. In DNA form, the CDR3 reads TGTGCCAGCCTCAATAGGGGAGCATACTATGGCTACACCTTC.

CDR3 sequence (DNA): TGCGCCAGCAGCCAAGGAGCAGGGCAATACTACGAGCAGTACTTC. Translation gives CASSQGAGQYYEQYF. This chain uses TRBV4-1 with TRBJ2-7, with D perhaps TRBD1 (5 bases). Per germline, CDR1 MGHRA and CDR2 YSYEKL. This CDR3 has 15 residues. With 1 base removed from V and 3 bases from J, the gap between germline ends came to 13 bases.

The chain couples TRBV14 to TRBJ2-2; D remains unclear. This CDR3 comprises 14 residues. V was pared by 4 bases and J by 6 bases, with 12 bases between. In germline, CDR1 is SGHDN, CDR2 FVKESK. This CDR3 reads CASSRIDNPGELFF. Written as DNA, the CDR3 is TGTGCCAGCAGCCGGATAGATAATCCCGGGGAGCTGTTTTTT.

The chain uses TRBV7-9 and TRBJ1-3, with D hard to call. There are 15 residues in the CDR3. Trimming removed 2 bases from V and 1 base from J, with 9 bases in between. Germline lookup yields CDR1 SEHNR and CDR2 FQNEAQ (reference sequence). The CDR3 region has the DNA TGTGCCAGCAGCTTACAAGGAGGGTCTGGAAACACCATATATTTT. Protein product: CASSLQGGSGNTIYF. The full variable domain, with the rest looked up from reference TRBV7-9 and TRBJ1-3, is DTGVSQNPRHKITKRGQNVTFRCDPISEHNRLYWYRQTLGQGPEFLTYFQNEAQLEKSRLLSDRFSAERPKGSFSTLEIQRTEQGDSAMYLCASSLQGGSGNTIYFGEGSWLTVV.

This chain connects TRBV7-2 to TRBJ2-6; 8 nucleotides agree with TRBD1. The CDR3 has 17 amino acids. Per germline, CDR1 SGHTA and CDR2 FQGNSA. V dropped 5 bases and J dropped 7; count of bases not matched to a gene: 13. CDR3 bases: TGTGCCAGCAGCCACCGGGACAGGTTGGGTGGAGCCAACGTCCTGACTTTC. Its protein is CASSHRDRLGGANVLTF.

This chain uses TRBV28 with TRBJ1-2, with 9 bases matching TRBD1. V lost 10 bases, J lost 8 bases, and 11 bases stayed unmatched. The CDR3 length is 13 residues. In germline, CDR1 is MDHEN, CDR2 SYDVKM. The CDR3 spells CATGQGRVRGYTF. As DNA, the CDR3 is TGTGCCACAGGACAGGGGAGGGTGCGGGGCTACACCTTC.

The chain has TRBV9 and TRBJ1-2; 8 bases fit TRBD1. Trimming removed 5 bases from V and 8 bases from J; junction bases left unmatched: 8. The CDR3 consists of 13 residues. The germline CDR1 and CDR2 sequences are SGDLS and YYNGEE. The CDR3: CASRSGGAKGYTF. CDR3 DNA: TGTGCCAGCAGGTCAGGGGGCGCGAAGGGCTACACCTTC. Full variable domain (outside the CDR3, taken from reference TRBV9 and TRBJ1-2): DSGVTQTPKHLITATGQRVTLRCSPRSGDLSVYWYQQSLDQGLQFLIQYYNGEERAKGNILERFSAQQFPDLHSELNLSSLELGDSALYFCASRSGGAKGYTFGSGTRLTVV.

The rearrangement joins TRBV12-3 or TRBV12-4 to TRBJ2-7; the match to TRBD2 covers 9 bases. The CDR3 length is 13 residues. J lost 2 bases, V lost 6 bases, and 2 bases had no gene match. The CDR3 DNA reads as TGTGCCAGCAGCAGCGGGGGGACCTACGAGCAGTACTTC. Its translation: CASSSGGTYEQYF.

This chain joins TRBV14 and TRBJ2-5; D is tentatively TRBD1 or TRBD2 (5 bases each). Germline V gene lookup returns CDR1 SGHDN and CDR2 FVKESK. The CDR3 is made up of 14 amino acids. With 2 bases removed from V and 9 bases from J, the gap between germline ends came to 16 bases. The CDR3 nucleotides read TGTGCCAGCAGCCAAATGCGGGCGGTAGGGGCCCAGTACTTC. Amino acid sequence: CASSQMRAVGAQYF.

This chain connects TRBV6-5 to TRBJ1-4, with 9 nucleotides matching TRBD1. The germline CDR1 and CDR2 sequences are MNHEY and SVGAGI. The CDR3 totals 14 residues. The V segment lost 2 bases and the J segment 8 bases; nucleotides outside the gene matches: 3. The CDR3 nucleotides read TGTGCCAGCAGTTACCGTGGACAGGGGGAAAAACTGTTTTTT. It is translated as CASSYRGQGEKLFF.

CDR3 protein: CSVEESANTIYF. CDR3 in DNA: TGCAGCGTTGAAGAAAGTGCGAACACCATATATTTT. The gene calls are TRBV29-1 and TRBJ1-3; no definite D call. The V gene lost 0 bases and the J gene lost 7 bases, with 7 bases spanning the gap. This CDR3 has 12 residues. The germline V gene has CDR1 SQVTM and CDR2 ANQGSEA.

The chain uses TRBV11-3 and TRBJ2-2, with 8 nucleotides matching TRBD2. V lost 0 bases to trimming and J lost 3 bases; unmatched junction nucleotides: 9. The CDR3 totals 18 residues. The germline CDR1 and CDR2 sequences are SGHNT and YENEEA. CDR3 protein: CASSLDLVIAGHTGELFF. The CDR3 DNA reads TGTGCCAGCAGCTTAGATCTCGTCATAGCGGGACACACCGGGGAGCTGTTTTTT.

The rearrangement links TRBV13 to TRBJ2-3; D is unresolved. Germline CDR1 PRHDT, CDR2 FYEKMQ (reference sequence). This CDR3 spans 15 amino acids. V was clipped by 0 bases and J by 2 bases, with 9 bases between them. CDR3 loop: CASSLGEVNTDTQYF. CDR3 bases: TGTGCCAGCAGCTTAGGGGAAGTTAACACAGATACGCAGTATTTT.

The V gene is TRBV15, the J gene TRBJ1-5, with 8 positions matching TRBD1. V shed 3 bases and J 2 bases; nucleotides not matched to a gene: 6. This CDR3 has 16 amino acids. Germline V gene lookup returns CDR1 LNHNV and CDR2 YYDKDF (reference sequence). The CDR3 sequence is CATSSVTGGRNQPQHF. Written as DNA, the CDR3 is TGTGCCACCAGCAGCGTAACAGGGGGACGCAATCAGCCCCAGCATTTT.

This rearrangement joins TRBV11-2 to TRBJ1-3; D not certain. The CDR3 covers 14 residues. V was shortened by 2 bases and J by 5 bases, with 10 bases between the two germline ends. Germline V gene sequence: CDR1 SGHAT, CDR2 FQNNGV. CDR3 bases: TGTGCCAGCAGCTTACCCACCCTACGAAACACCATATATTTT. It specifies CASSLPTLRNTIYF.